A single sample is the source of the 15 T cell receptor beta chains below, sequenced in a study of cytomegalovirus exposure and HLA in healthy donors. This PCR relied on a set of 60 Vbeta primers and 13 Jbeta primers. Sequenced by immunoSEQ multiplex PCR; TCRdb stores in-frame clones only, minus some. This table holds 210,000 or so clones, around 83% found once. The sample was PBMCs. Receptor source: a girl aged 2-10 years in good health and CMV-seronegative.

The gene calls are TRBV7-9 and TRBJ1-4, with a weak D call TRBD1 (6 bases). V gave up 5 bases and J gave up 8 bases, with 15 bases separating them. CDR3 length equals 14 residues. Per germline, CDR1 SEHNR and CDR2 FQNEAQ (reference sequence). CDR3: CASSPGDRREKLFF. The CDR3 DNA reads TGTGCCAGCAGCCCAGGGGATCGTAGGGAAAAACTGTTTTTT.

This CDR3 reads CASRLDGGSLSYTF. As DNA, the CDR3 is TGTGCCAGCAGATTAGACGGGGGAAGTTTGAGCTACACCTTC. The J gene is TRBJ1-2, the V gene TRBV6-1; the D gene is possibly TRBD1 (5 bases). V lost 6 bases to trimming and J lost 9 bases, with 20 bases between them. The CDR3 extends over 14 amino acids. The germline V gene has CDR1 MNHNS and CDR2 SASEGT.

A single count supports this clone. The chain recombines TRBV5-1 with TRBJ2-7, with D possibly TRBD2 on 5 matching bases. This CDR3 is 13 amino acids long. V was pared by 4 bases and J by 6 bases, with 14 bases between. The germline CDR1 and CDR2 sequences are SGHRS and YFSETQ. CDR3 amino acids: CASSPRGNGEQYF. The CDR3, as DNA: TGCGCCAGCAGCCCACGAGGGAATGGCGAGCAGTACTTC. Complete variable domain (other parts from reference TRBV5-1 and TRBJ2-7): KAGVTQTPRYLIKTRGQQVTLSCSPISGHRSVSWYQQTPGQGLQFLFEYFSETQRNKGNFPGRFSGRQFSNSRSEMNVSTLELGDSALYLCASSPRGNGEQYFGPGTRLTVT.

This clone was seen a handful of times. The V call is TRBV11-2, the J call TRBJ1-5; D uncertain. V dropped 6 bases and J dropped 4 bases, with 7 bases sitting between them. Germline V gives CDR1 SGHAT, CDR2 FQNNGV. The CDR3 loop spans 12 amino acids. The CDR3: CASSQTNQPQHF. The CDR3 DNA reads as TGTGCCAGCAGTCAAACAAATCAGCCCCAGCATTTT.

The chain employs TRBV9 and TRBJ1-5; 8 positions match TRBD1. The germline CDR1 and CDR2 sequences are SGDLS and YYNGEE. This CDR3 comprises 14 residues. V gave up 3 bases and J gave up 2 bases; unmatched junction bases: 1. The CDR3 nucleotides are TGTGCCAGCAGCGAGGGACAGGGCAATCAGCCCCAGCATTTT. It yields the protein CASSEGQGNQPQHF. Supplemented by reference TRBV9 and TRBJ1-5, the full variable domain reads DSGVTQTPKHLITATGQRVTLRCSPRSGDLSVYWYQQSLDQGLQFLIQYYNGEERAKGNILERFSAQQFPDLHSELNLSSLELGDSALYFCASSEGQGNQPQHFGDGTRLSIL.

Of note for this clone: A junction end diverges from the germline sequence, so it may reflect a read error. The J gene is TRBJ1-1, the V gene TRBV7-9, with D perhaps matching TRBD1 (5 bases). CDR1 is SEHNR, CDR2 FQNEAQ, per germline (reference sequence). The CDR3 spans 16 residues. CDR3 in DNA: TGTTCCAGCAGCTCCCCCCCGGGACTGATGAACACTGAAGCTTTCTTT. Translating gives CSSSSPPGLMNTEAFF.

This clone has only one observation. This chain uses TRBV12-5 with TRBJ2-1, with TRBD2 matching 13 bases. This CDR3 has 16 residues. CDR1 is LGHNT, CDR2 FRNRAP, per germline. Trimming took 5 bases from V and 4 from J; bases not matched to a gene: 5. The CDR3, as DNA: TGTGCTAGTGGTCCTCCGGGACTAGCGGGATACAATGAGCAGTTCTTC. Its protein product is CASGPPGLAGYNEQFF.

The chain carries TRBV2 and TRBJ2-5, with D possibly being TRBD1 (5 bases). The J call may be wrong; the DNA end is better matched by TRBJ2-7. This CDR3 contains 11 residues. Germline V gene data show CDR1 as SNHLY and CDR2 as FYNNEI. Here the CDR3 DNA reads TGTGCCAGCAGTGCCAGGGTCGAGCAGTACTTC. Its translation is CASSARVEQYF.

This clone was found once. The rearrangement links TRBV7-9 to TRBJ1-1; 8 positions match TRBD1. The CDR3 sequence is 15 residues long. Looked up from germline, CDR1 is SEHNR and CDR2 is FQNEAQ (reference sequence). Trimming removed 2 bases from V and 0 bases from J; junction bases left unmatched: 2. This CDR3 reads CASSLRQGMNTEAFF. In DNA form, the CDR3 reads TGTGCCAGCAGCTTAAGACAGGGGATGAACACTGAAGCTTTCTTT. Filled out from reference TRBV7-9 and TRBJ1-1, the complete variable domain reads DTGVSQNPRHKITKRGQNVTFRCDPISEHNRLYWYRQTLGQGPEFLTYFQNEAQLEKSRLLSDRFSAERPKGSFSTLEIQRTEQGDSAMYLCASSLRQGMNTEAFFGQGTRLTVV.

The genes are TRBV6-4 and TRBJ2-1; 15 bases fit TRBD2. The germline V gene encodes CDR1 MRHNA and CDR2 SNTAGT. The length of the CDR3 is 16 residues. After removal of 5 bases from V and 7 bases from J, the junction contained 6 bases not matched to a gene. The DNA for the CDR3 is TGTGCCAGCAGTCCCCGGACTAGCGGGAGGGGGAATGAGCAGTTCTTC. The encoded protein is CASSPRTSGRGNEQFF.

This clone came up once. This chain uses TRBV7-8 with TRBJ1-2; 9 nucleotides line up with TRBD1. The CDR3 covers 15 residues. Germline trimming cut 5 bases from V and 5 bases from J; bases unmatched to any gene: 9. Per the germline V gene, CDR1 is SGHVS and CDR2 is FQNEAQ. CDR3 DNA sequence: TGTGCCAGCAGCCAAAAACAGGGGGCCGGATATGGCTACACCTTC. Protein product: CASSQKQGAGYGYTF.

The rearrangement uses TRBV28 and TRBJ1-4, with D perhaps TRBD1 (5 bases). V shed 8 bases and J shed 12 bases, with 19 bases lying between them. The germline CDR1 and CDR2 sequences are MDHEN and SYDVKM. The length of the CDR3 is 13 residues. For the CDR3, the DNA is TGTGCCAGCGCGCTTCTCCAGGGTCATGAACTGTTTTTT. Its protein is CASALLQGHELFF.

This CDR3 is CASSFSTSTDTQYF. CDR3 bases: TGCGCCAGCAGCTTCTCCACTAGCACAGATACGCAGTATTTT. The chain carries TRBV5-1 and TRBJ2-3; D gene unclear. The CDR3 runs to 14 residues. The V and J ends lost 2 bases and 0 bases respectively, with 7 bases between them. Germline V gene sequence: CDR1 SGHRS, CDR2 YFSETQ.

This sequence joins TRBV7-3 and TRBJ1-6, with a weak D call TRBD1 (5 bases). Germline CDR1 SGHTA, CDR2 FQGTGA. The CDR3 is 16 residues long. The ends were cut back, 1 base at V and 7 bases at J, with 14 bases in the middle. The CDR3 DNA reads TGTGCCAGCAGCTTAAACGCTTTAGGGGTCAATTCACCCCTCCACTTT. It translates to CASSLNALGVNSPLHF.

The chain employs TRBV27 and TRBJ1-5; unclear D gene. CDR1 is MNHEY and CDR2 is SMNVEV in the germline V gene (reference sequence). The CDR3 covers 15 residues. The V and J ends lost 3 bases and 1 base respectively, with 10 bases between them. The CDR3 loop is CASSLRSASNQPQHF. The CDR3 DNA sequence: TGTGCCAGCAGTTTGAGGTCGGCAAGCAATCAGCCCCAGCATTTT.